This TCR beta chain stems from a study of blood T cell repertoires in COVID-19 (TCRdb year 2020). In terms of the full investigation: The collaborator samples originated in the United States, Italy and Spain and spanned the acute and convalescent phases of COVID-19. The material from the prospective study consisted of cDNA or gDNA derived from T cells, B-cell-depleted T cells, or PBMCs. The dataset comprised deeply sampled blood TCRbeta repertoires from subjects exposed to, actively infected with, or recovered from COVID-19. The repertoires were released in a freely available public database intended as a resource for research on the immune response to SARS-CoV-2. The samples were drawn from the first 160 participants of the ongoing ImmuneRACE study and from 1,200 or so subjects provided by 6 global collaborators. A de-identified subject ID, COVID-19 status, age in years and sex were almost always included in the sample metadata. Where HLA class I and class II types were available, the types were taken from metadata supplied by the sample provider, not from assay-based typing.

Participants in the prospective study were aged about 18 to 95 years, lived in over 20 United States geographic areas, and enrolled through a virtual design. Cohort assignment in the prospective study relied on participant-reported clinical history from a screening survey and a study questionnaire. Exposed participants were defined as having been in contact with someone with a PCR-confirmed or clinician-diagnosed COVID-19 case within 2 weeks of study entry. In the prospective study, whole blood, serum and a nasopharyngeal or oropharyngeal swab were collected from each participant by mobile phlebotomists. Participants in the prospective study had the option to provide additional blood draws and questionnaires over an approximately two-month period. Before DNA extraction, blood samples from the prospective study were shipped at room temperature or frozen. Cut back by 0 bases and 3 bases, the V and J ends lie 9 bases apart. As encoded in the germline V gene, CDR1 is SGHRS while CDR2 is YFSETQ. From cysteine to phenylalanine, the CDR3 is 14 amino acids long. The kept DNA is CDR3 alone, 42 bases in frame from the first base.

The research as a whole found: How much clinical and demographic metadata was included differed by source and by participant, and the metadata was provided uncurated.

TCRbeta CDR3 regions were amplified from genomic DNA using the immunoSEQ Assay, a bias-controlled multiplex PCR. In the source study's methods: The number of nucleated cells in each sample was estimated by amplification of reference gene primers within the assay. Sequence reads were collapsed and filtered to measure the absolute abundance of every unique TCRbeta CDR3 rearrangement. Productive Simpson clonality was computed per sample as the square root of Simpson's diversity index over productive rearrangements. The clones in this table, taken by TCRdb from immuneACCESS, are in-frame only. Not every clone is retained; where verified, under half of the shortfall comes from an unresolved V gene, and the cause of the rest is unknown. V, J and clone size are taken as reported in that table, and D and trimming were inferred from the DNA itself. The sample includes some 360,000 clones, with about 88% observed a single time. Just over 1% of the sample is in the top ten clones.

About this clone: Its target antigen remains unknown. No base quality values were provided; no much bigger clone lies one nucleotide off.

The TCR comes from a woman aged 25 to 45 who had been exposed to COVID-19. The V and J segments used are TRBV5-1 and TRBJ1-1, with the identity of the D gene unclear. Sequencing used PBMCs or T cells enriched from blood (not recorded which). The CDR3: CASSLAGEDTEAFF. The DNA reads as follows: TGCGCCAGCAGCTTGGCCGGGGAGGACACTGAAGCTTTCTTT.